By share of the sample, the clone carrying this T cell receptor (beta chain) is medium-sized. In germline, CDR1 is SQVTM, CDR2 ANQGSEA. This CDR3 comprises 13 residues. J lost 6 bases, V lost 6 bases, and 8 bases had no gene match. Peripheral blood genomic DNA, not sorted cells or RNA, was the template. This entry belongs to a study of T cell repertoires in aging, cancer and after chemotherapy. Rearranged V-D-J TRB sequences were amplified with a mixed TRB-A/B primer pool. TCRdb redid the calling of the multiplex PCR reads with MiXCR, one entry per CDR3 protein. The data show 5,000 to 8,000 distinct CDR3 sequences, with approximately 31% seen just once and almost 8% held by the top ten.

What was sequenced was blood. The rearrangement joins TRBV29-1 to TRBJ1-2; TRBD1 agrees at 9 bases. The clonotype comes from a human donor with a blood cancer. CDR3 in DNA: TGCAGCGTACCCGGGACAGGGAGACATGGCTACACCTTC. Protein: CSVPGTGRHGYTF.